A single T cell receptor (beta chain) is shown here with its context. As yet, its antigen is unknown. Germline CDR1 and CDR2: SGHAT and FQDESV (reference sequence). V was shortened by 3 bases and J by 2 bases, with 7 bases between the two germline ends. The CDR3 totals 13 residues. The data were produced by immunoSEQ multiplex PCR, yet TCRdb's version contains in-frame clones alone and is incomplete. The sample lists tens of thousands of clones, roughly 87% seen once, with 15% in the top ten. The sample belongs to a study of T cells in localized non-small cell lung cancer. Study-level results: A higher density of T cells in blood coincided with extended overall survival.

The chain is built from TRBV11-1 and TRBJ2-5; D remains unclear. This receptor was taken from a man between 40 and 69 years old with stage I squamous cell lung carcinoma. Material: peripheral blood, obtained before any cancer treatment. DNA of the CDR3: TGTGCCAGCAGCTTGGGATATCAAGAGACCCAGTACTTC. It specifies CASSLGYQETQYF.